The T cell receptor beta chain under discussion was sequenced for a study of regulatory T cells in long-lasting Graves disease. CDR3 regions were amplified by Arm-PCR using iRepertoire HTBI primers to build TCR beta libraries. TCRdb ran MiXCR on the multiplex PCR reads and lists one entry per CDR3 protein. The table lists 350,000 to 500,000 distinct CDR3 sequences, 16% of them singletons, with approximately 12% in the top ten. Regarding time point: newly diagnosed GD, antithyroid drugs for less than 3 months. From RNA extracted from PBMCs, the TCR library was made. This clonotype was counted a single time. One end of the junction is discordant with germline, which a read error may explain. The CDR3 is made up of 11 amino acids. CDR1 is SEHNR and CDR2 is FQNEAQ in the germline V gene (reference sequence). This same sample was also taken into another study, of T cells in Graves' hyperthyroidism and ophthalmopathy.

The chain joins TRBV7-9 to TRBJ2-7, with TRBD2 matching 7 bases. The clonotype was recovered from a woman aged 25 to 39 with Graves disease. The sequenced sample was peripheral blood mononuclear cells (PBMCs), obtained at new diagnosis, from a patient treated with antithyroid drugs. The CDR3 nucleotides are TGTGCCAGCAGCTTAAGCGGGACGGCGGACTTC. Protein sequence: CASSLSGTADF.